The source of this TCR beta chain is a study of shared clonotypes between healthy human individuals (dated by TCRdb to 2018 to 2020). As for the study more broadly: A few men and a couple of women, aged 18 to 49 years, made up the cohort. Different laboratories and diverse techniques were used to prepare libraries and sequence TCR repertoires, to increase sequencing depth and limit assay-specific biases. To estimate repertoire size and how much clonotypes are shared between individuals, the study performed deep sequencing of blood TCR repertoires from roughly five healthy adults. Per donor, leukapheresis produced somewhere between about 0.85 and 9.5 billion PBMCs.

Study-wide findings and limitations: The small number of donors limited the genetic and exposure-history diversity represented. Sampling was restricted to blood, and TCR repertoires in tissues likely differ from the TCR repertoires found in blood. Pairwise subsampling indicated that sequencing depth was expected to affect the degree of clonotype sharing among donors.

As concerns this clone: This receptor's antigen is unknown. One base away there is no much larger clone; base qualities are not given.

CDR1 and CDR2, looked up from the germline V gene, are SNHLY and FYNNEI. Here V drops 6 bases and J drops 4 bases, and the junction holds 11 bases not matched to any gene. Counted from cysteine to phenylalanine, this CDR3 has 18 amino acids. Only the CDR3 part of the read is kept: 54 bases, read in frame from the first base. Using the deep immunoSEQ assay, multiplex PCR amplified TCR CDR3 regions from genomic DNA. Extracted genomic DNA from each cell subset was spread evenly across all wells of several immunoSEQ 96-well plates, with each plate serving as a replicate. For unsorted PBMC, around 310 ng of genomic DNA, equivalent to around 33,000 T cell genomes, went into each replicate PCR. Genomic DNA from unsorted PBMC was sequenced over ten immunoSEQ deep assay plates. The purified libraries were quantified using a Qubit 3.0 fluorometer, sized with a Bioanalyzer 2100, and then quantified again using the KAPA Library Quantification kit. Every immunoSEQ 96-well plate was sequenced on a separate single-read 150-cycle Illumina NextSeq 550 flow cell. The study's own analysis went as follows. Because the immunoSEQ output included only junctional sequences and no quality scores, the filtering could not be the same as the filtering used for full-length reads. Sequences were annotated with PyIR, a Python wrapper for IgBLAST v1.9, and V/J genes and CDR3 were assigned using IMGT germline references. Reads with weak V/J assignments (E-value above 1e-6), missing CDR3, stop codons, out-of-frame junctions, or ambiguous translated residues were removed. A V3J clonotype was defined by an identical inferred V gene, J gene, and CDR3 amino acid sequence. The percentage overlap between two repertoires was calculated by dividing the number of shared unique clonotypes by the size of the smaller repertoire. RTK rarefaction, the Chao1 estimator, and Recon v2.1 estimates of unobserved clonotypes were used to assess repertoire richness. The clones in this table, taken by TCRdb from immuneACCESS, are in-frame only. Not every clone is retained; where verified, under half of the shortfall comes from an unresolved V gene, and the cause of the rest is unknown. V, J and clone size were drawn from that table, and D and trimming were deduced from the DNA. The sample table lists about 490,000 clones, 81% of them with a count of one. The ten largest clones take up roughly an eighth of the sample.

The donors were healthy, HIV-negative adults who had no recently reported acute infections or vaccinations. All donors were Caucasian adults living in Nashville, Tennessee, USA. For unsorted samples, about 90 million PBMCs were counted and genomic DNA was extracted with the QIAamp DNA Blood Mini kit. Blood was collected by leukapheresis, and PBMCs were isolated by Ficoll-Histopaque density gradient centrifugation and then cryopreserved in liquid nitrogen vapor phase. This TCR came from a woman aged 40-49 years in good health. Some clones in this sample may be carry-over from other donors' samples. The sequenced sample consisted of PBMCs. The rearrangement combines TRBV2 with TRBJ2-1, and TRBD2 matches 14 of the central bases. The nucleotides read TGTGCCAGCAGCAGAGGGACTAGCGGGAGAGGGAATTACAATGAGCAGTTCTTC. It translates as CASSRGTSGRGNYNEQFF.